The T cell receptor (beta chain) described here comes from a study of T cell changes during pregnancy in multiple sclerosis. The method was immunoSEQ multiplex PCR; TCRdb's version includes in-frame clones alone and lacks a portion of them. The sample includes some 97,000 clones, around 92% seen only once; the top ten take 0.7% to 0.9%. Looked up from germline, CDR1 is MDHEN and CDR2 is SYDVKM. The CDR3 is 16 residues long. Losses at the gene ends were 5 bases for V and 0 bases for J; bases not matched to a gene: 8. This sequence originates from a female donor with multiple sclerosis, enrolled in a pregnancy study. Here the sequenced sample was peripheral blood, taken before pregnancy. V gene TRBV28 combines with J gene TRBJ1-1, with 8 bases matching TRBD1. CDR3 amino acids: CASSPDRGHLNTEAFF. CDR3 nucleotides: TGTGCCAGCAGTCCCGACAGGGGACACCTGAACACTGAAGCTTTCTTT.